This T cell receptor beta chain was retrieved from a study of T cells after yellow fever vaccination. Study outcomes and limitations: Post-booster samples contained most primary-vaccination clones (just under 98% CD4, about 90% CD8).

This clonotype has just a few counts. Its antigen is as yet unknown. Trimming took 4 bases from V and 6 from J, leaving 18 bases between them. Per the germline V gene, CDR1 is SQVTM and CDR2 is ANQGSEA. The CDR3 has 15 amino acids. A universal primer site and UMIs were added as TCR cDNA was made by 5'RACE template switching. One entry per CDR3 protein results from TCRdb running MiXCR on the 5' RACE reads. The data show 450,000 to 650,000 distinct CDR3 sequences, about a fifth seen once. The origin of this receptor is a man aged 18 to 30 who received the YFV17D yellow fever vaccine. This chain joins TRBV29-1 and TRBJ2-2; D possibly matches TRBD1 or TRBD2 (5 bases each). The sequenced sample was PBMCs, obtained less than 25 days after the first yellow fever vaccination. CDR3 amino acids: CSVVVRGSESGELFF. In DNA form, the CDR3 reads TGCAGCGTTGTAGTCCGGGGCTCGGAGTCCGGGGAGCTGTTTTTT.